This passage covers 14 T cell receptor beta chains from one sample sequenced in a study of STAT3 mutations in large granular lymphocyte leukemia. For these receptors, no antigen is known. Here immunoSEQ multiplex PCR was the method, and the copy in TCRdb shows in-frame clones only, minus some. Counted here are a few thousand clones, approximately 55% occurring once; the ten biggest clones make up over 75%. Findings of the study overall: Every T-LGLL patient had at least one immunodominant TCRbeta clonotype.

Specimen: peripheral blood mononuclear cells. The receptor set was obtained from a man in his 60s with T-cell large granular lymphocyte leukemia. Some clones in this sample may be carry-over from other donors' samples.

This chain connects TRBV5-1 to TRBJ1-1; D is unclear. Deletions cut 0 bases from V and 2 bases from J, with 5 bases between. CDR1 is SGHRS and CDR2 is YFSETQ in the germline V gene. This CDR3 region has 13 residues. The DNA for the CDR3 is TGCGCCAGCAGCTTGGGACCCAACACTGAAGCTTTCTTT. As protein: CASSLGPNTEAFF.

Only one count was recorded for this clone. This chain joins TRBV7-9 and TRBJ2-3; TRBD2 matches 11 bases. V lost 2 bases and J lost 15; bases outside the gene matches: 4. The germline gives CDR1 SEHNR, CDR2 FQNEAQ (reference sequence). The length of the CDR3 is 12 residues. The CDR3 coding sequence is TGTGCCAGCAGCTTATATAGCGGGGGGGACTATTTT. It yields the protein CASSLYSGGDYF.

The chain uses TRBV30 and TRBJ2-7; 7 bases align to TRBD1. The CDR3 consists of 13 residues. Germline-derived CDR1 and CDR2 are GTSNPN and SVGIG (reference sequence). With 2 bases clipped from V and 3 bases from J, the junction kept 4 bases outside the gene matches. Here the CDR3 DNA reads TGTGCCTGGAGTAGGACAGGACTCTACGAGCAGTACGTC. Amino acids: CAWSRTGLYEQYV.

This sequence joins TRBV28 and TRBJ2-7; the D gene is possibly TRBD1 (5 bases). The CDR3 has 15 residues. The V gene lost 5 bases and the J gene lost 1 base, with 15 bases spanning the gap. The germline V gene encodes CDR1 MDHEN and CDR2 SYDVKM. Here the CDR3 reads CASSPRQFRSYEQYF. The CDR3 DNA follows: TGTGCCAGCAGTCCCAGACAGTTTAGATCCTACGAGCAGTACTTC.

Only one count was recorded for this clone. V gene TRBV5-4 combines with J gene TRBJ1-1, with TRBD1 matching 9 bases. The CDR3 contains 15 residues. V lost 7 bases, J lost 4 bases, and 11 bases stayed unmatched. CDR1 and CDR2 (germline): SGHNT, YYREEE (reference sequence). The CDR3 DNA is TGTGCCAGCGCCCCGGACAGGGGTGGAGTCACTGAAGCTTTCTTT. This gives the protein CASAPDRGGVTEAFF.

The chain is built from TRBV19 and TRBJ1-6, with D perhaps TRBD1 (5 bases). The CDR3 covers 13 residues. V lost 6 bases to trimming and J lost 5 bases, with 8 bases between them. The V gene's germline CDR1 is LNHDA and CDR2 SQIVND (reference sequence). CDR3 nucleotides: TGTGCCAGTAGCGACAGCAATAATTCACCCCTCCACTTT. It is translated as CASSDSNNSPLHF.

The V and J genes are TRBV29-1 and TRBJ1-1; 8 nucleotides line up with TRBD1. Unmatched junction bases numbered 8, after V lost 8 bases and J lost 6 bases. There are 12 residues in the CDR3. The V gene's germline CDR1 is SQVTM and CDR2 ANQGSEA. The CDR3 here is CSLTGVGAEAFF. CDR3 in DNA: TGCAGCTTGACAGGGGTGGGAGCTGAAGCTTTCTTT.

The rearrangement uses TRBV6-9 and TRBJ2-7; D is undetermined. The length of the CDR3 is 11 residues. Between the trimmed V and J ends, which lost 7 bases and 5 bases, there was a span of 9 bases. Germline V gene sequence: CDR1 MNHGY, CDR2 SVAAGI. In DNA, the CDR3 is TGTGCCAGCAAAAACGGAAACGAGCAGTACTTC. This gives the protein CASKNGNEQYF.

This chain links TRBV5-1 with TRBJ2-5; TRBD1 agrees at 8 bases. Germline loops: CDR1 SGHRS, CDR2 YFSETQ. The J segment lost 2 bases and the V segment lost 4 bases, leaving 13 bases of the junction unmatched. The CDR3 totals 17 residues. This chain's CDR3 is CASSPNLLGTGQETQYF. The CDR3 region has the DNA TGCGCCAGCAGCCCGAACCTACTAGGGACAGGACAAGAGACCCAGTACTTC. The variable domain in full, completed from reference TRBV5-1 and TRBJ2-5, reads KAGVTQTPRYLIKTRGQQVTLSCSPISGHRSVSWYQQTPGQGLQFLFEYFSETQRNKGNFPGRFSGRQFSNSRSEMNVSTLELGDSALYLCASSPNLLGTGQETQYFGPGTRLLVL.

The CDR3 DNA reads TGCGCCAGCAGCTTGGGCGGTGGGAATCAGCCCCAGCATTTT. Protein product: CASSLGGGNQPQHF. The genes are TRBV5-1 and TRBJ1-5; D remains unclear. The CDR3 spans 14 residues. Germline V gene sequence: CDR1 SGHRS, CDR2 YFSETQ. V lost 0 bases to trimming and J lost 4 bases, with 8 bases between them.

The genes are TRBV20-1 and TRBJ1-2; perhaps TRBD1 as D (5 bases). There are 11 residues in the CDR3. V lost 5 bases and J lost 6, with 10 bases in between. Germline CDR1 DFQATT, CDR2 SNEGSKA (reference sequence). The CDR3 nucleotides read TGCAGTGCTGGACGAGGGGATGGCTACACCTTC. Translating it yields CSAGRGDGYTF.

The chain links TRBV29-1 to TRBJ2-1; D ambiguous. V lost 6 bases and J lost 5, with 14 bases in between. The CDR3 spans 13 residues. CDR1 is SQVTM and CDR2 is ANQGSEA in the germline V gene. The CDR3 bases are TGCAGCGTCTACGTTGGCAGGCACAATGAGCAGTTCTTC. It yields the protein CSVYVGRHNEQFF.

The J gene is TRBJ1-1, the V gene TRBV30, with D hard to call. CDR3 length: 14 residues. V lost 4 bases and J lost 0, with 12 bases in between. CDR1 GTSNPN and CDR2 SVGIG come from the germline V gene (reference sequence). CDR3 residues: CAWTGVTMNTEAFF. CDR3 coding DNA: TGTGCCTGGACTGGGGTCACAATGAACACTGAAGCTTTCTTT.

The chain joins TRBV5-4 to TRBJ2-7, with D possibly TRBD1 on 5 matching bases. The CDR3 extends over 13 amino acids. CDR1 is SGHNT, CDR2 YYREEE, per germline (reference sequence). With 2 bases removed from V and 6 bases from J, the gap between germline ends came to 12 bases. CDR3 in amino acids: CASSFSQGSEQYV. CDR3 coding DNA: TGTGCCAGCAGCTTCTCCCAGGGTAGCGAGCAGTACGTC.